What follows are 19 T cell receptor beta chains derived from one specimen sequenced in a study of regulatory T cells in long-lasting Graves disease. Arm-PCR of CDR3 regions with iRepertoire HTBI primers generated TCR beta libraries. Each CDR3 protein gets one entry after TCRdb re-called the multiplex PCR reads with MiXCR. The sample contains about 400,000 distinct CDR3 sequences, 15% to 18% of which appear only once. This sample's time point: newly diagnosed GD, antithyroid drugs for less than 3 months. Making the TCR library involved RNA that had been extracted from PBMCs. The source material was peripheral blood mononuclear cells (PBMCs), sampled at new diagnosis, from a patient treated with antithyroid drugs. These receptor sequences come from a female donor with Graves disease.

There are many counts of this clonotype. The J gene is TRBJ1-1, the V gene TRBV16, with a weak D call TRBD1 (5 bases). With 1 base removed from V and 9 bases from J, the gap between germline ends came to 12 bases. The germline gives CDR1 KGHSY, CDR2 FQNENV. The CDR3 consists of 13 residues. CDR3: CASSQLGQGKAFF. The CDR3 DNA sequence: TGTGCCAGCAGCCAATTGGGGCAGGGTAAAGCTTTCTTT.

This clonotype was counted at least ten times. The V and J genes are TRBV29-1 and TRBJ2-7; D could derive from TRBD1 or TRBD2 (5 bases each). The V gene's germline CDR1 is SQVTM and CDR2 ANQGSEA. The CDR3 runs to 11 residues. V dropped 6 bases and J dropped 6 bases, with 12 bases sitting between them. The CDR3 is CSVSGRGEQYF. In DNA, the CDR3 is TGCAGCGTCAGCGGTAGGGGCGAGCAGTACTTC.

This clonotype was counted at least ten times. The rearrangement joins TRBV29-1 to TRBJ2-2; D is undetermined. Germline V gives CDR1 SQVTM, CDR2 ANQGSEA. Trimming removed 2 bases at V and 0 bases at J, with 7 bases between. This CDR3 spans 14 amino acids. The CDR3 DNA reads TGCAGCGTTGAACGTCCTCCGAACACCGGGGAGCTGTTTTTT. This translates into CSVERPPNTGELFF.

This clonotype occurred many times. J is TRBJ2-3 and V is TRBV5-1; 14 nucleotides align to TRBD2. J lost 2 bases, V lost 4 bases, and 6 bases had no gene match. This CDR3 is built from 17 residues. CDR1 is SGHRS and CDR2 is YFSETQ in the germline V gene. CDR3 loop: CASSGGLAGDPTDTQYF. Here the CDR3 DNA reads TGCGCCAGCAGCGGGGGACTAGCGGGAGATCCCACAGATACGCAGTATTTT.

This clonotype is a singleton in its sample. It may be a read error: a sequence one base away is much more abundant. The chain carries TRBV5-4 and TRBJ2-7; either TRBD1 or TRBD2 may supply D (6 bases each). V gave up 1 base and J gave up 7 bases, with 21 bases separating them. The CDR3 totals 16 residues. CDR1 and CDR2 from the germline V gene are SGHNT and YYREEE (reference sequence). CDR3 sequence (DNA): TGTGCCAGCAGCTTGTGGGGGGCGGTCAGTTACAATGAGCAGTACTTC. Translating gives CASSLWGAVSYNEQYF.

This sequence joins TRBV4-2 and TRBJ1-6; 9 nucleotides match TRBD1. The length of the CDR3 is 18 residues. Looked up from germline, CDR1 is LGHNA and CDR2 is YNFKEQ. Trimming took 3 bases from V and 6 from J; bases not matched to a gene: 12. The CDR3 loop reads CASSQNRPGQGFNSPLHF. CDR3 coding DNA: TGTGCCAGCAGCCAGAACCGCCCGGGACAGGGATTTAATTCACCCCTCCACTTT.

This clonotype was picked up a small number of times. This could be a read error, since a much larger clone is one nucleotide away. The J gene is TRBJ2-7, the V gene TRBV3-1; tentatively, D is TRBD1 or TRBD2 (5 bases each). Per germline, CDR1 LGHDT and CDR2 YNNKEL (reference sequence). This CDR3 has 13 amino acids. CDR3 in DNA: TGTGCCGGCAGCCGGGACCGCGCCTACGAGCAGTACTTC. This translates into CAGSRDRAYEQYF.

This clonotype appeared many times. The V and J genes are TRBV19 and TRBJ1-1; D is unclear. V dropped 5 bases and J dropped 6 bases, with 16 bases sitting between them. This CDR3 has 14 amino acids. Germline V CDR1 and CDR2: LNHDA, SQIVND (reference sequence). DNA of the CDR3: TGTGCCAGTAGTTACGGGGTGGAACACTCTGAAGCTTTCTTT. Translated: CASSYGVEHSEAFF.

This chain links TRBV3-1 with TRBJ2-7, with 9 bases identical to TRBD2. CDR3 length: 14 amino acids. V was clipped by 0 bases and J by 7 bases; unmatched bases: 4. Germline CDR1 reads LGHDT; CDR2 reads YNNKEL (reference sequence). The CDR3 loop reads CASSQDLAGIEQYF. As DNA, the CDR3 is TGTGCCAGCAGCCAAGACCTAGCGGGAATAGAGCAGTACTTC.

This clonotype came up many times. The chain couples TRBV6-1 to TRBJ1-2; D unresolved. In germline, CDR1 is MNHNS, CDR2 SASEGT. CDR3 length: 13 residues. The ends were cut back, 6 bases at V and 10 bases at J, with 18 bases in the middle. The CDR3 sequence is CASREPGVGAYTF. The CDR3, as DNA: TGTGCCAGCAGAGAACCTGGGGTTGGTGCCTACACCTTC.

This clonotype was recorded at least ten times. The rearrangement links TRBV9 to TRBJ1-4, with TRBD1 identical over 7 bases. CDR1 is SGDLS and CDR2 is YYNGEE in the germline V gene. V dropped 5 bases and J dropped 3; count of bases not matched to a gene: 4. The CDR3 is 14 amino acids. DNA for the CDR3: TGTGCCAGCAGTATAGACAGGGCTAATGAAAAACTGTTTTTT. Protein: CASSIDRANEKLFF.

This clonotype came up many times. The chain is built from TRBV20-1 and TRBJ2-5, with TRBD1 matching 12 bases. Trimming at V came to 0 bases and at J to 5 bases, leaving 7 bases not matched to a gene. The germline V gene encodes CDR1 DFQATT and CDR2 SNEGSKA (reference sequence). CDR3 length: 16 amino acids. CDR3 DNA sequence: TGCAGTGCTAGAGATGTTGGGACAGGGGGCTGGGAGACCCAGTACTTC. Amino acids: CSARDVGTGGWETQYF.

The chain uses TRBV29-1 and TRBJ2-5, with TRBD2 matching 12 bases. CDR1 and CDR2 (germline): SQVTM, ANQGSEA. V dropped 0 bases and J dropped 5; count of bases not matched to a gene: 16. The CDR3 is 19 amino acids. Here the CDR3 DNA reads TGCAGCGTTGAAGATCTGGGGCTAGCGGGAGGGCCGGGAGGTGAGACCCAGTACTTC. This encodes CSVEDLGLAGGPGGETQYF.

This clonotype was picked up many times. The chain employs TRBV24-1 and TRBJ2-2; D gene ambiguous. Trimming cost V 5 bases and J 0 bases, with 9 bases left between them. CDR3 length: 15 amino acids. Per the germline V gene, CDR1 is KGHDR and CDR2 is SFDVKD. CDR3 nucleotide sequence: TGTGCCACCAGTGTGGGCCAGACGAACACCGGGGAGCTGTTTTTT. Its translation: CATSVGQTNTGELFF.

This clonotype was recorded many times. The V gene is TRBV29-1, the J gene TRBJ2-3; no reliable D call. Between the trimmed V and J ends, which lost 6 bases and 6 bases, there was a span of 16 bases. CDR3 length equals 13 residues. Germline CDR1 SQVTM, CDR2 ANQGSEA. DNA for the CDR3: TGCAGCGTACTAACTACACTCCTCGATACGCAGTATTTT. Residues: CSVLTTLLDTQYF.

A note on this clonotype: Sequence at one end of the junction differs from germline and may be a read error. The CDR3 protein is CASSPDRGRMNTEAFF. Here the CDR3 DNA reads TGCGCCAGCAGCCCGGACAGGGGCCGAATGAACACTGAGGCTTTCTTT. V and J are TRBV5-1 and TRBJ1-1; 9 bases are a match to TRBD1. CDR1 and CDR2 from the germline V gene are SGHRS and YFSETQ. CDR3 length equals 16 residues.

The chain links TRBV6-2 or TRBV6-3 to TRBJ2-5, with a possible D match to TRBD1 (6 bases). CDR3 length equals 15 residues. CDR1 and CDR2 from the germline V gene are MNHEY and SVGEGT. V was trimmed by 5 bases and J by 5 bases, leaving 18 bases between them. The DNA for the CDR3 is TGTGCCAGCAGTGAACGAGACAGGCAACGGGAGACCCAGTACTTC. This gives the protein CASSERDRQRETQYF.

The table lists this clonotype with many counts. The chain is built from TRBV5-1 and TRBJ2-1; D assignment may be TRBD1 or TRBD2 (5 bases each). CDR1 is SGHRS, CDR2 YFSETQ, per germline. The CDR3 consists of 17 residues. The V gene lost 3 bases and the J gene lost 2 bases, with 18 bases spanning the gap. CDR3 protein: CASSWGWRAEPYNEQFF. CDR3 bases: TGCGCCAGCAGCTGGGGGTGGCGGGCAGAGCCCTACAATGAGCAGTTCTTC.

This clonotype was counted many times. This rearrangement joins TRBV7-9 to TRBJ2-2; TRBD2 aligns across 15 bases. Germline V CDR1 and CDR2: SEHNR, FQNEAQ (reference sequence). Trimming cost V 5 bases and J 5 bases; bases outside gene matches: 6. The CDR3 spans 17 residues. CDR3 loop: CASSTGLAGGHTGELFF. CDR3 bases: TGTGCCAGCAGCACCGGACTAGCGGGGGGGCATACCGGGGAGCTGTTTTTT.